Detailed here is one T cell receptor (beta chain). The authors prepared the TCRbeta library with unique molecular identifiers. TCRdb reprocessed the PCR reads via MiXCR and lists one record per CDR3 protein. The sample comprises 250,000 to 350,000 distinct CDR3 sequences, about a tenth of which are singletons, and around 9.1% rests with the top ten. The data derive from a study of T-cell reconstitution after alpha-beta-depleted transplantation in children. The CDR3 is made up of 20 amino acids. Trimming took 3 bases from V and 0 from J, leaving 25 bases between them. Germline values: CDR1 LGHDT, CDR2 YNNKEL (reference sequence).

Source: PBMCs from the stem cell graft donor, taken from the stem cell graft. The J gene is TRBJ2-3, the V gene TRBV3-1; perhaps TRBD2 as D (6 bases). The clonotype originates from a human donor who donated a stem cell graft to a child with SCID. The CDR3 here is CASSQYFGLGGDSSTDTQYF. The CDR3, as DNA: TGTGCCAGCAGCCAGTATTTCGGTTTGGGTGGGGACTCTAGCACAGATACGCAGTATTTT.